This T cell receptor (beta chain) was retrieved from a study of T cell responses to AZD1222 COVID-19 vaccine. Study-wide points: Baseline testing showed seropositivity in only six or seven AZD1222 recipients.

Notes on this clone: Its antigen is undetermined.

The CDR3 runs to 15 residues. Germline CDR1 reads SGDLS; CDR2 reads YYNGEE. The germline V and J ends were trimmed by 0 bases and 5 bases, with 12 bases remaining between them. Here immunoSEQ multiplex PCR was the method, and the copy in TCRdb shows in-frame clones only, minus some. The repertoire holds roughly 270,000 clones, with about 94% as singletons. The rearrangement joins TRBV9 to TRBJ2-1, with D possibly being TRBD1 or TRBD2 (5 bases each). The specimen was peripheral blood, collected 28 days after the second AZD1222 dose. This receptor was taken from an adult who received the AZD1222 COVID-19 vaccine. CDR3 protein: CASSVGEGPNNEQFF. CDR3 nucleotide sequence: TGTGCCAGCAGCGTAGGAGAGGGACCGAACAATGAGCAGTTCTTC.